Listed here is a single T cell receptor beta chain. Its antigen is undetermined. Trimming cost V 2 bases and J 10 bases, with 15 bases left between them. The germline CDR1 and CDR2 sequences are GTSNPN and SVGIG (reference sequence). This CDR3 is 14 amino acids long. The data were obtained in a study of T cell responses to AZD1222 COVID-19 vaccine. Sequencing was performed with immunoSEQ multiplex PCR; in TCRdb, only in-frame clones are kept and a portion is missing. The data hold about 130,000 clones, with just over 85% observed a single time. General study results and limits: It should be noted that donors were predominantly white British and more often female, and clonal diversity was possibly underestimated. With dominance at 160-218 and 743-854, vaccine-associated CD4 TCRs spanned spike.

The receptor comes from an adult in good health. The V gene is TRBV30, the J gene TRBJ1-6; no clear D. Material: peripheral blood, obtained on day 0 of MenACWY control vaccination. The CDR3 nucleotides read TGTGCCTGGAGTCTCATGGGAATGGGCTCACCCCTCCACTTT. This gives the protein CAWSLMGMGSPLHF.